Presented here are 24 T cell receptor beta chains from one specimen sequenced in a study of CD4+ T cells in melanoma. TCRdb's table, derived via immunoSEQ multiplex PCR, lists solely in-frame clones and lacks some. Of about 110,000 clones in the sample, around 92% were seen once. Sequencing was carried out using peripheral blood. Every receptor here comes from a human donor with melanoma.

The gene calls are TRBV27 and TRBJ2-5, with a tentative D call TRBD2 (6 bases). Deletions cut 4 bases from V and 4 bases from J, with 13 bases between. From germline, CDR1 is MNHEY and CDR2 SMNVEV (reference sequence). The CDR3 has 14 residues. CDR3 DNA: TGTGCCAGCAGTTCGGGACTCAAGCTAGAGACCCAGTACTTC. This codes for CASSSGLKLETQYF.

The gene calls are TRBV19 and TRBJ2-3, with 10 bases matching TRBD1. The ends lost 10 bases at V and 2 bases at J; junction bases unmatched: 6. From germline, CDR1 is LNHDA and CDR2 SQIVND (reference sequence). The CDR3 runs 14 residues. The CDR3 DNA is TGTGCCACAAGACAGGGGGCAAACACAGATACGCAGTATTTT. Translation: CATRQGANTDTQYF.

The V call is TRBV7-9, the J call TRBJ2-4; D perhaps matches TRBD2 (6 bases). V lost 5 bases, J lost 3 bases, and 20 bases lay in between. Germline V lookup: CDR1 SEHNR, CDR2 FQNEAQ (reference sequence). The CDR3 is made up of 17 amino acids. The CDR3 protein is CASSIPLASHDKNIQYF. The CDR3 DNA reads as TGTGCCAGCAGCATTCCACTAGCCTCCCATGACAAAAACATTCAGTACTTC.

The chain is built from TRBV28 and TRBJ2-7, with 13 bases matching TRBD2. V shed 4 bases, J shed 7 bases, and the junction held 16 bases outside the gene matches. This CDR3 has 18 amino acids. The germline V gene encodes CDR1 MDHEN and CDR2 SYDVKM. CDR3 nucleotides: TGTGCCAGCAGTTACTACGCTTGGACTAGCGGGGGTTCTCAAGAGCAGTACTTC. Amino acids: CASSYYAWTSGGSQEQYF.

V is TRBV5-1 and J is TRBJ2-3; no definite D call. This CDR3 comprises 11 residues. V was shortened by 2 bases and J by 8 bases, with 6 bases between the two germline ends. CDR1 SGHRS and CDR2 YFSETQ come from the germline V gene. This CDR3 reads CASSFDVTQYF. The CDR3 bases are TGCGCCAGCAGCTTCGACGTTACGCAGTATTTT. The full variable domain, its missing parts supplied by reference TRBV5-1 and TRBJ2-3, is KAGVTQTPRYLIKTRGQQVTLSCSPISGHRSVSWYQQTPGQGLQFLFEYFSETQRNKGNFPGRFSGRQFSNSRSEMNVSTLELGDSALYLCASSFDVTQYFGPGTRLTVL.

This sequence joins TRBV7-2 and TRBJ2-1; tentative D call: TRBD2 (6 bases). CDR1 is SGHTA, CDR2 FQGNSA, per germline. The CDR3 is 15 amino acids. V was trimmed by 1 base and J by 1 base, leaving 8 bases between them. CDR3 loop: CASSLVGTSYNEQFF. CDR3 nucleotide sequence: TGTGCCAGCAGCTTAGTCGGGACTTCCTACAATGAGCAGTTCTTC.

The genes are TRBV21-1 and TRBJ2-2. TRBV21-1 is annotated as a pseudogene. The CDR3 has 11 residues. This CDR3 is CASRHTGELFF. CDR3 DNA sequence: TGTGCCAGCAGGCACACCGGGGAGCTGTTTTTT.

This chain uses TRBV28 with TRBJ2-7; perhaps D is TRBD1 or TRBD2 (5 bases each). Between the trimmed V and J ends, which lost 6 bases and 3 bases, there was a span of 15 bases. Germline values: CDR1 MDHEN, CDR2 SYDVKM. The CDR3 extends over 14 amino acids. The CDR3 sequence is CASSIGTSLYEQYF. The CDR3 region has the DNA TGTGCCAGCAGCATCGGGACCAGTCTCTACGAGCAGTACTTC. The full variable domain, with the rest looked up from reference TRBV28 and TRBJ2-7, is DVKVTQSSRYLVKRTGEKVFLECVQDMDHENMFWYRQDPGLGLRLIYFSYDVKMKEKGDIPEGYSVSREKKERFSLILESASTNQTSMYLCASSIGTSLYEQYFGPGTRLTVT.

The chain recombines TRBV18 with TRBJ2-5; 8 nucleotides line up with TRBD1. The germline V gene encodes CDR1 KGHSH and CDR2 LQKENI. The CDR3 contains 12 residues. With 5 bases clipped from V and 5 bases from J, the junction kept 1 base outside the gene matches. The CDR3 loop reads CASSGDRETQYF. The CDR3 DNA is TGTGCCAGCTCAGGGGACAGGGAGACCCAGTACTTC.

The gene calls are TRBV5-3 and TRBJ1-6; the D is unclear. TRBV5-3 is marked as an open reading frame, function uncertain. The germline V and J ends were trimmed by 1 base and 4 bases, with 6 bases remaining between them. The CDR3 loop spans 14 amino acids. The CDR3 region has the DNA TGTGCCAGAAGCTTGCTACAGTATAATTCACCCCTCCACTTT. Translated: CARSLLQYNSPLHF.

This clone appeared a single time. This sequence joins TRBV5-5 and TRBJ2-7, with D perhaps TRBD2 (5 bases). Trimming pared 0 bases from V and 4 bases from J, leaving 11 bases between. The CDR3 has 14 amino acids. Germline assignment: CDR1 SGHKS and CDR2 YYEKEE (reference sequence). DNA of the CDR3: TGTGCCAGCAGCTTGGATTTGCGGAGGTACGAGCAGTACTTC. Its protein product is CASSLDLRRYEQYF.

The rearrangement links TRBV4-2 to TRBJ1-2; possible D gene TRBD1, 5 bases. This CDR3 contains 14 residues. Germline loops: CDR1 LGHNA, CDR2 YNFKEQ. Trimming cost V 1 base and J 5 bases, with 11 bases left between them. In nucleotides, the CDR3 is TGTGCCAGCAGCCAAGTCGATAGGGGTTATGGCTACACCTTC. Residues: CASSQVDRGYGYTF.

The CDR3 DNA reads as TGTGCCAGCAGCCGACCGGGATCGGGGGAAAAACTGTTTTTT. Translation gives CASSRPGSGEKLFF. V usage is TRBV6-6 and J usage is TRBJ1-4; no reliable D call. The germline V gene encodes CDR1 MNHNY and CDR2 SVGAGI (reference sequence). CDR3 length: 14 amino acids. V was clipped by 6 bases and J by 8 bases, with 16 bases between them.

This rearrangement joins TRBV6-1 to TRBJ1-5, with no clear D. The CDR3 is made up of 14 amino acids. V gave up 4 bases and J gave up 7 bases, with 14 bases separating them. The germline V gene encodes CDR1 MNHNS and CDR2 SASEGT. CDR3 residues: CASSVDGEGQPQHF. The CDR3 DNA sequence: TGTGCCAGCAGTGTTGACGGGGAAGGCCAGCCCCAGCATTTT.

This chain connects TRBV7-3 to TRBJ1-2, with TRBD1 matching 7 bases. Germline V gene data show CDR1 as SGHTA and CDR2 as FQGTGA. The CDR3 has 15 residues. V trimming: 3 bases; J trimming: 6 bases; junction bases outside the gene matches: 10. As DNA, the CDR3 is TGTGCCAGCAGCTTGACTCCGGGACAGAGTCATGGCTACACCTTC. Its translation is CASSLTPGQSHGYTF.

V is TRBV7-3 and J is TRBJ1-1; D is ambiguous. The CDR3 extends over 13 amino acids. Germline CDR1 reads SGHTA; CDR2 reads FQGTGA. V was shortened by 4 bases and J by 4 bases, with 10 bases between the two germline ends. For the CDR3, the DNA is TGTGCCAGCAGCTCCAAGTATAGCACTGAAGCTTTCTTT. It is translated as CASSSKYSTEAFF.

This clone was observed once. The rearrangement uses TRBV5-1 and TRBJ2-3, with 7 positions matching TRBD1. The length of the CDR3 is 14 residues. Germline CDR1 is SGHRS and CDR2 is YFSETQ. V shed 4 bases, J shed 0 bases, and the junction held 2 bases outside the gene matches. The chain's CDR3 is CASSRDRSTDTQYF. CDR3 nucleotides: TGCGCCAGCAGCCGGGACAGAAGCACAGATACGCAGTATTTT.

This chain uses TRBV9 with TRBJ1-3, with D hard to call. Between the trimmed V and J ends, which lost 0 bases and 0 bases, there was a span of 7 bases. The germline V gene encodes CDR1 SGDLS and CDR2 YYNGEE. This CDR3 has 15 amino acids. CDR3 region: CASSVASRSGNTIYF. CDR3 sequence (DNA): TGTGCCAGCAGCGTAGCCAGCCGCTCTGGAAACACCATATATTTT.

The chain couples TRBV7-2 to TRBJ2-1; a possible D gene is TRBD2 (7 bases). This CDR3 comprises 15 residues. The germline gives CDR1 SGHTA, CDR2 FQGNSA. Trimming cost V 4 bases and J 7 bases, with 17 bases left between them. The DNA of the CDR3 is TGTGCCAGCAGCTCATGGGGGGGGCCCGGGAATGAGCAGTTCTTC. The encoded protein is CASSSWGGPGNEQFF.

This CDR3 is CAISTTSGATDTQYF. The DNA for the CDR3 is TGTGCCATCAGTACGACTAGCGGGGCCACAGATACGCAGTATTTT. The chain links TRBV10-3 to TRBJ2-3; 11 nucleotides line up with TRBD2. The germline V gene encodes CDR1 ENHRY and CDR2 SYGVKD. Trimming cost V 5 bases and J 2 bases; bases outside gene matches: 3. This CDR3 spans 15 amino acids.

V is TRBV27 and J is TRBJ2-3, with D uncertain. Deletions cut 3 bases from V and 5 bases from J, with 9 bases between. Germline-derived CDR1 and CDR2 are MNHEY and SMNVEV (reference sequence). CDR3 length equals 13 residues. The CDR3 DNA reads as TGTGCCAGCAGTTTCCGACGACAAGATACGCAGTATTTT. This codes for CASSFRRQDTQYF.

V is TRBV5-6 and J is TRBJ2-7; D might be TRBD1 (5 bases). Germline CDR1 and CDR2: SGHDT and YYEEEE. The CDR3 runs 14 residues. The V end lost 1 base, the J end lost 6 bases, and 14 bases lay between the germline ends. This chain's CDR3 is CASSLRGDGSEQYF. CDR3 DNA: TGTGCCAGCAGCTTGAGGGGCGACGGTTCCGAGCAGTACTTC. The variable domain in full, with the rest retrieved from reference TRBV5-6 and TRBJ2-7, is DAGVTQSPTHLIKTRGQQVTLRCSPKSGHDTVSWYQQALGQGPQFIFQYYEEEERQRGNFPDRFSGHQFPNYSSELNVNALLLGDSALYLCASSLRGDGSEQYFGPGTRLTVT.

The chain is built from TRBV7-3 and TRBJ2-7, with 8 bases identical to TRBD1. V was clipped by 1 base and J by 3 bases; unmatched bases: 5. This CDR3 is 15 amino acids long. Per the germline V gene, CDR1 is SGHTA and CDR2 is FQGTGA. In DNA, the CDR3 is TGTGCCAGCAGCTTAATAAGGACAGGGAACTACGAGCAGTACTTC. Translating gives CASSLIRTGNYEQYF. Full variable domain (outside the CDR3, taken from reference TRBV7-3 and TRBJ2-7): GAGVSQTPSNKVTEKGKYVELRCDPISGHTALYWYRQSLGQGPEFLIYFQGTGAADDSGLPNDRFFAVRPEGSVSTLKIQRTERGDSAVYLCASSLIRTGNYEQYFGPGTRLTVT.

CDR3 sequence (DNA): TGTGCCAGCTCACCGGGTCCAGGGGCCGGTCAGCCCCAGCATTTT. As protein: CASSPGPGAGQPQHF. This chain joins TRBV18 and TRBJ1-5; a weak D match, TRBD1 (6 bases). This CDR3 has 15 amino acids. Trimming took 3 bases from V and 6 from J, leaving 15 bases between them. Germline V lookup: CDR1 KGHSH, CDR2 LQKENI.